The text below deals with one T cell receptor (beta chain). This specimen belongs to a study of blood T cell repertoires in COVID-19. About the study: PBMCs, B-cell-depleted T cells, or T cells provided the cDNA or gDNA that made up the material.

Clones were read by immunoSEQ multiplex PCR, and TCRdb kept only the in-frame ones, dropping some. The sample yields 250,000 to 350,000 clones, about 90% seen once. The sequenced sample was peripheral blood. The sequence came from a woman between 50 and 59 years old who had recovered from COVID-19.

DNA for the CDR3: TGCGCCAGCAGCCCCCGACACGACCAAGAGACCCAGTACTTC. Translated: CASSPRHDQETQYF. The chain carries TRBV5-1 and TRBJ2-5; D uncertain. Germline V lookup: CDR1 SGHRS, CDR2 YFSETQ. Trimming left V 4 bases short and J 0 bases short, with 10 bases between. The CDR3 consists of 14 residues.